The 8 T cell receptor beta chains reported below all come from one sample, sequenced in a study of T cell repertoires in cytomegalovirus infection. TCRdb used MiXCR to reprocess the reads, holding one entry per CDR3 protein. The sample yields roughly 600,000 distinct CDR3 sequences, 20% to 25% seen once. Sequencing was performed on CD8+ T cells from PBMCs. The source of these receptors is a human donor in good health (CMV status not recorded). Some clones in this sample may be carry-over from other donors' samples.

The CDR3 DNA is TGTGCCAGCAGGTCTACAGGGGGCCCGGGCAACACCATATATTTT. Its translation: CASRSTGGPGNTIYF. The chain uses TRBV6-1 and TRBJ1-3, with TRBD1 identical over 9 bases. V was clipped by 6 bases and J by 7 bases; unmatched bases: 10. The germline gives CDR1 MNHNS, CDR2 SASEGT. CDR3 size: 15 residues.

This chain uses TRBV9 with TRBJ2-1; no definite D call. CDR1 and CDR2 from the germline V gene are SGDLS and YYNGEE. This CDR3 contains 14 residues. V was cut by 5 bases and J by 7 bases, with 16 bases left in between. CDR3 sequence reads: CASSTRTVGNEQFF. The CDR3 region has the DNA TGTGCCAGCAGTACCAGGACGGTGGGGAATGAGCAGTTCTTC.

This clonotype was counted many times. Written as DNA, the CDR3 is TGTGCCAGCAACCCGGTAGGGCACTATGGCTACACCTTC. As protein: CASNPVGHYGYTF. V usage is TRBV12-3 or TRBV12-4 and J usage is TRBJ1-2; D ambiguous. The germline V and J ends were trimmed by 7 bases and 3 bases, with 12 bases remaining between them. This CDR3 region has 13 residues.

The V gene is TRBV7-9, the J gene TRBJ1-2, with D perhaps TRBD1 (5 bases). Trimming cost V 8 bases and J 4 bases, with 14 bases left between them. Looked up from germline, CDR1 is SEHNR and CDR2 is FQNEAQ (reference sequence). This CDR3 has 13 residues. The CDR3, as DNA: TGTGCCAGCGCCGAGGGACTAACCTATGGCTACACCTTC. Translation: CASAEGLTYGYTF.

The chain combines TRBV6-1 with TRBJ2-1, with D unclear. Germline V gives CDR1 MNHNS, CDR2 SASEGT. CDR3 length equals 14 residues. V lost 7 bases and J 3 bases, leaving 13 bases between the germline ends. The CDR3 DNA reads TGTGCCAGCATGAAGGGCAGCTTCTACAATGAGCAGTTCTTC. Translating gives CASMKGSFYNEQFF.

In its sample, this clonotype was seen a few times. The chain is built from TRBV20-1 and TRBJ2-7; a possible D gene is TRBD1 (6 bases). V shed 4 bases and J shed 3 bases, with 13 bases lying between them. The V gene's germline CDR1 is DFQATT and CDR2 SNEGSKA (reference sequence). This CDR3 spans 13 amino acids. Here the CDR3 reads CSAKDSGYYEQYF. The CDR3 DNA follows: TGCAGTGCTAAGGACAGCGGCTACTACGAGCAGTACTTC.

The DNA for the CDR3 is TGTGCCATCAGTGAGTTTCCCCAGGGGGACTACGAGCAGTACGTC. Its protein is CAISEFPQGDYEQYV. V gene TRBV10-3 combines with J gene TRBJ2-7, with 7 bases lining up with TRBD1. This CDR3 spans 15 amino acids. V dropped 1 base and J dropped 3; count of bases not matched to a gene: 6. Germline CDR1 is ENHRY and CDR2 is SYGVKD.

Only a few counts were recorded for this clonotype. This CDR3 reads CASSQGGHLSYEQYF. The DNA of the CDR3 is TGTGCCAGCAGCCAAGGGGGGCATCTCTCCTACGAGCAGTACTTC. This chain joins TRBV7-9 and TRBJ2-7; D might be TRBD1 or TRBD2, each matching 6 bases. The ends were cut back, 5 bases at V and 0 bases at J, with 14 bases in the middle. CDR1 and CDR2 from the germline V gene are SEHNR and FQNEAQ (reference sequence). The CDR3 has 15 residues.